The rows below give T cell receptor beta chains drawn from one sample of a study of blood T cell repertoires in COVID-19. Sequenced by immunoSEQ multiplex PCR; TCRdb stores in-frame clones only, minus some. Among about 320,000 clones listed, more than 90% were seen once. The source material was PBMCs or T cells enriched from blood (not recorded which). These receptors all come from a woman in her thirties who had been exposed to COVID-19. The CDR3 runs from the conserved cysteine through the conserved F or W. A D gene is named only where the DNA matches it firmly. For some rows the clone size is stated as once, few or many, or as a class when expanded; others skip it.

CDR3 protein: CASRFRDSGTYEQYF
CDR3 DNA: TGTGCCAGCCGATTCCGGGACAGTGGTACCTACGAGCAGTACTTC
CDR3 length: 15
D gene: TRBD1
J gene: TRBJ2-7
V gene: TRBV6-5
clone size: NA

CDR3 protein: CASRLNRGTDTQYF
CDR3 DNA: TGTGCCAGCAGACTTAACAGGGGCACAGATACGCAGTATTTT
CDR3 length: 14
D gene: NA
J gene: TRBJ2-3
V gene: TRBV11-3
clone size: once

CDR3 protein: CACGLAGEGDTQYF
CDR3 DNA: TGTGCCTGCGGACTAGCGGGGGAGGGAGATACGCAGTATTTT
CDR3 length: 14
D gene: TRBD2
J gene: TRBJ2-3
V gene: TRBV5-4
clone size: NA

CDR3 protein: CASSTLRTAHSNQPQHF
CDR3 DNA: TGCGCCAGCAGCACCTTAAGGACAGCCCATAGCAATCAGCCCCAGCATTTT
CDR3 length: 17
D gene: NA
J gene: TRBJ1-5
V gene: TRBV5-1
clone size: NA

CDR3 protein: CASSYPGFNYGYTF
CDR3 DNA: TGTGCCAGCAGTTATCCGGGATTTAACTATGGCTACACCTTC
CDR3 length: 14
D gene: NA
J gene: TRBJ1-2
V gene: TRBV2
clone size: NA

CDR3 protein: CASSPQAGGGETQYF
CDR3 DNA: TGTGCCAGCAGCCCCCAAGCGGGGGGAGGAGAGACCCAGTACTTC
CDR3 length: 15
D gene: TRBD2
J gene: TRBJ2-5
V gene: TRBV5-6
clone size: NA

CDR3 protein: CSVRDRGLGNTIYF
CDR3 DNA: TGCAGCGTACGTGACAGGGGGCTAGGAAACACCATATATTTT
CDR3 length: 14
D gene: TRBD1
J gene: TRBJ1-3
V gene: TRBV29-1
clone size: once

CDR3 protein: CASSSTGQGAPYEQYF
CDR3 DNA: TGTGCCAGCAGCTCAACTGGGCAGGGGGCACCCTACGAGCAGTACTTC
CDR3 length: 16
D gene: TRBD1
J gene: TRBJ2-7
V gene: TRBV7-9
clone size: NA

CDR3 protein: CASSSGGLGITVVEQFF
CDR3 DNA: TGTGCCAGCAGCTCGGGGGGCCTCGGAATAACGGTGGTTGAGCAGTTCTTC
CDR3 length: 17
D gene: NA
J gene: TRBJ2-1
V gene: TRBV7-2
clone size: NA

CDR3 protein: CAMRGESTDTQYF
CDR3 DNA: TGTGCCATGCGGGGGGAAAGCACAGATACGCAGTATTTT
CDR3 length: 13
D gene: TRBD2
J gene: TRBJ2-3
V gene: TRBV10-3
clone size: NA

CDR3 protein: CASSLHAGNYGYTF
CDR3 DNA: TGTGCCAGCAGTTTGCACGCAGGGAACTATGGCTACACCTTC
CDR3 length: 14
D gene: NA
J gene: TRBJ1-2
V gene: TRBV27
clone size: once